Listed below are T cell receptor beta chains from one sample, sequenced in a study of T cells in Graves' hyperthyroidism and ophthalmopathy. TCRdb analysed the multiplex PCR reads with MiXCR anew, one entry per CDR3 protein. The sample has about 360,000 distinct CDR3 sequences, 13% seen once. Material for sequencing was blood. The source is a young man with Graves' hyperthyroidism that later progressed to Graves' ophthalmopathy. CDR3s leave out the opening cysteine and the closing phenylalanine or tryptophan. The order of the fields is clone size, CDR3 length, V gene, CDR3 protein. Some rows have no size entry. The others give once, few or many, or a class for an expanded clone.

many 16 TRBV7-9 ASSPGQGAPGAKNIQY
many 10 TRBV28 ASSLGYGEAF
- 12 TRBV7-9 ASSPGGLSYEQY
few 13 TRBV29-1 SADRDRGLGTEAF
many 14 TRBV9 ASSSRDRSQPYGYT
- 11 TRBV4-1 ASSQEGGDTQY
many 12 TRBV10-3 AIRRQEVPYEQY
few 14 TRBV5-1 ASSLWGGQPTTEAF
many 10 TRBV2 ASSGTYTEAF
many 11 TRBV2 ASRPIGNSPLH
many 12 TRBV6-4 ASSVEDGFGELF
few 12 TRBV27 ASSFRTEGQPQH
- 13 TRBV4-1 ASSQGQGAKNEQF
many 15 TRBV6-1 ASSDSGISGVNEKLF
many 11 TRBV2 ASSDSLRTEAF
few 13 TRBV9 ASSVGAPEIYEQY
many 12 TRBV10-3 AISTGTGAGEQY
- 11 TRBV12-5 ASGLVNLEKLF
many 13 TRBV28 ASSTTGASGNTIY
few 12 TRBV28 ASSLWGSSQPQH
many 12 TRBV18 ASSPSGVQETQY
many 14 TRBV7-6 ASSLGTLRSNTEAF
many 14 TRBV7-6 ASSLAWDRMFTEAF
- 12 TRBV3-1 ASSQEDRNTEAF
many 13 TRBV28 ASSLSDRNNSPLH
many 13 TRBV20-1 SARAGTASNQPQH
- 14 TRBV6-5 ASSYSKVGGATEAF
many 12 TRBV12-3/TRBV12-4 ASSRNTAFYGYT
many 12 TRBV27 ASSPSAVPSTAF
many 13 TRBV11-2 ASSLVGHLYNEQF
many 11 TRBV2 ASRDRGATEAF
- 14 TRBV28 ASSSAPWDGWSEQY
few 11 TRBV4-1 ASSQGSGYEQF
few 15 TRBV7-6 ASSSSFPSGGRNEQF
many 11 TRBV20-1 SAPNPGEYGYT
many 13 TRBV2 ASTDGGTNTGELF
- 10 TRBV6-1 ASSLTAYGYT
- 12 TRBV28 ASRPSSGGYGYT
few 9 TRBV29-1 SVGKGYEQY
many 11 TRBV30 AWSQGTSYGYT
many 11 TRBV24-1 AASRTENTEAF